The sequence of this T cell receptor (beta chain) was determined in a study of shared clonotypes between healthy human individuals. In germline, CDR1 is SGHDT, CDR2 YYEEEE. CDR3 length equals 16 residues. V lost 4 bases to trimming and J lost 0 bases, with 15 bases between them. The assay was immunoSEQ multiplex PCR, and TCRdb's table has in-frame clones only and misses some. Of over a million clones listed, about 76% are singletons. The rearrangement joins TRBV5-6 to TRBJ2-3, with D maybe TRBD1 (6 bases). This clonotype originated in a man between 18 and 35 years old in good health. The sequenced sample consisted of memory CD4+ T cells sorted from blood. Stated subset: CD45RA-negative fraction. CDR3 sequence reads: CASSRLDSRSTDTQYF. The CDR3 coding sequence is TGTGCCAGCAGCCGATTGGACAGCCGAAGCACAGATACGCAGTATTTT.